The rows below give T cell receptor beta chains drawn from one sample of a study of T cells after posttransplantation cyclophosphamide. Only in-frame clones appear in the TCRdb table, and some are missing; sequencing was by immunoSEQ multiplex PCR. The table lists about 46,000 clones, approximately 90% of them singletons. The sequenced material came from PBMCs. The receptor set was obtained from a woman aged 50 to 60 in good health and a related stem cell transplant donor. Both conserved end residues are part of each CDR3. A D gene is named only where the DNA matches it firmly. A clone size is listed for some rows: how often the clone was seen (once, few, many), or a class if it is expanded.

clone size	V gene	D gene	J gene	CDR3 protein	CDR3 DNA
once	TRBV29-1	TRBD2	TRBJ2-7	CSVSQTSGSYEQYF	TGCAGCGTTTCTCAGACTAGCGGCTCCTACGAGCAGTACTTC
NA	TRBV19	TRBD2	TRBJ2-7	CASSMSSSGTYEQYF	TGTGCCAGTAGTATGTCGTCTAGCGGAACCTACGAGCAGTACTTC
NA	TRBV7-2	NA	TRBJ1-1	CASSLRVGNTEAFF	TGTGCCAGCAGCCTCCGGGTTGGGAACACTGAAGCTTTCTTT
once	TRBV6-4	TRBD1	TRBJ1-5	CASSEKVLTGTGSLNQPQHF	TGTGCCAGCAGCGAAAAAGTACTGACCGGGACAGGGAGCCTAAATCAGCCCCAGCATTTT
NA	TRBV18	TRBD1	TRBJ1-5	CASSTGFNQPQHF	TGTGCCAGTTCGACAGGGTTCAATCAGCCCCAGCATTTT
NA	TRBV6-1	TRBD1	TRBJ1-2	CASGKTGVWDGYTF	TGTGCCAGCGGGAAGACAGGGGTGTGGGATGGCTACACCTTC
NA	TRBV4-2	NA	TRBJ2-7	CASSQGGFPFSYEQYF	TGTGCCAGCAGCCAAGGCGGGTTCCCTTTCTCCTACGAGCAGTACTTC
NA	TRBV5-1	NA	TRBJ1-2	CASSVGQPVGSGYTF	TGCGCCAGCAGTGTTGGGCAGCCCGTTGGCTCTGGCTACACCTTC
NA	TRBV9	TRBD1	TRBJ2-2	CASSGGGQGAGELFF	TGTGCCAGCAGCGGAGGGGGACAGGGTGCCGGGGAGCTGTTTTTT
NA	TRBV5-1	TRBD2	TRBJ2-7	CASSPRTSGRAGEQYF	TGCGCCAGCAGCCCCAGGACTAGCGGGAGGGCCGGCGAGCAGTACTTC
NA	TRBV6-5	NA	TRBJ2-7	CASKTGGGTVEQYF	TGTGCCAGCAAAACGGGGGGCGGGACTGTCGAGCAGTACTTC
NA	TRBV27	NA	TRBJ1-4	CASSLGGSWRDEKLFF	TGTGCCAGCAGTTTAGGAGGATCATGGCGAGATGAAAAACTGTTTTTT
NA	TRBV6-6	TRBD2	TRBJ2-3	CASTPSGSTDTQYF	TGTGCCAGCACCCCTAGCGGTAGCACAGATACGCAGTATTTT